This entry describes one TCR beta chain. The antigen remains undetermined. Via MiXCR, TCRdb re-called the 5' RACE reads, giving one row per CDR3 protein. The data show over 300,000 distinct CDR3 sequences, with roughly 20% seen just once and roughly 21% held by the top ten. This sample was included in a study of T-cell memory formation after mild COVID-19. Overall study context: The two donors had largely donor-specific TCR clusters.

V was trimmed by 0 bases and J by 0 bases, leaving 11 bases between them. This CDR3 region has 15 residues. CDR1 is DFQATT and CDR2 is SNEGSKA in the germline V gene (reference sequence). Study-wide results and limits: What remained unconfirmed was the SARS-CoV-2 specificity of second-wave clones peaking on day 37. Memory sampled before infection contained some responding clones, suggesting cross-reactive memory joined.

The sequenced sample consisted of PBMCs or a T cell subset sorted from them (not recorded which). The origin of this receptor is a man younger than 30 who had mild COVID-19 (a few samples of this study predate the infection). Cell type and time point are not known. V is TRBV20-1 and J is TRBJ2-5; D call uncertain. The DNA of the CDR3 is TGCAGTGCTAGAGATCGGGTGCCTAACCAAGAGACCCAGTACTTC. It translates to CSARDRVPNQETQYF.